The subject of this entry is one T cell receptor beta chain. As yet, its antigen is unknown. This sample stems from a study of tumor-infiltrating lymphocytes in localized non-small cell lung cancer. Study-level information: Resected tumor was paired with non-adjacent uninvolved lung from the same patient.

Measured with immunoSEQ multiplex PCR; TCRdb has only the in-frame clones, and not every one. In the table there are around 23,000 clones, 73% of which are singletons. The CDR3 extends over 14 amino acids. Germline CDR1 reads KGHSH; CDR2 reads LQKENI. The V end was cut by 3 bases, the J end by 8 bases, with 14 bases between. Whole-study findings and limits: Different pieces of the same tissue were used for each assay. T-cell fraction did not differ between immunotypes IM1 and IM2. Available tissue quantity limited TCR sequencing to a patient subset.

The sample was lung tumor tissue. The sequence came from a human donor with non-small cell lung cancer. The genes are TRBV18 and TRBJ1-5; D gene uncertain. CDR3 protein: CASSPNQDFEPQHF. As DNA, the CDR3 is TGTGCCAGCTCACCGAACCAAGATTTTGAGCCCCAGCATTTT.